The clone carrying this T cell receptor beta chain was seen at least ten times. As yet, its antigen is unknown. This sample is drawn from a study of neurological immune-mediated disorders. Notes on the study in general: Multiple sclerosis, the disease with the least TCR clonal expansion, fell below healthy controls, whereas HTLV-1-associated myelopathy showed the most. When repertoires were grouped phylogenetically, those of 18 of 34 multiple sclerosis patients fell into one related-CDR3 cluster, a possible signature.

cDNA was made by 5'RACE with 10-nucleotide random UMIs. Sequencing runs each generated in excess of 160 million TCR-beta sequences derived from 15-18 subjects. Using its own MiXCR run on the 5' RACE reads, TCRdb lists one record per CDR3 protein. The sample consists of about 58,000 distinct CDR3 sequences, more than 3% of them appearing once. Germline lookup yields CDR1 SGHTA and CDR2 FQGTGA. With 5 bases clipped from V and 6 bases from J, the junction kept 5 bases outside the gene matches. There are 14 residues in the CDR3. This sequence joins TRBV7-3 and TRBJ2-2; TRBD1 matches at 8 bases. This receptor was identified in a woman aged 60 to 75 with multiple sclerosis. Sequenced: PBMCs. This CDR3 reads CASSRTGISGELFF. The CDR3 nucleotides read TGTGCCAGCAGCAGGACAGGGATATCCGGGGAGCTGTTTTTT.